This T cell receptor beta chain was captured by sequencing in a study of monozygotic twins with inflammatory bowel disease. Worth noting for this clonotype: The antigen remains unidentified.

Points from the study as a whole: Possibly because of limited power, concordant and discordant twins showed no difference in repertoire similarity.

From its re-call of the 5' RACE reads, TCRdb lists each CDR3 protein once, without DNA. This sample contains approximately 330,000 distinct CDR3 sequences. Sample: blood. This sequence originates from a human donor with ulcerative colitis or Crohn's disease, or a healthy co-twin of an affected twin (not recorded which).

The CDR3 sequence: CASSHTDTQYF. This chain links TRBV27 with TRBJ2-3. In germline, CDR1 is MNHEY, CDR2 SMNVEV (reference sequence). This CDR3 spans 11 amino acids.